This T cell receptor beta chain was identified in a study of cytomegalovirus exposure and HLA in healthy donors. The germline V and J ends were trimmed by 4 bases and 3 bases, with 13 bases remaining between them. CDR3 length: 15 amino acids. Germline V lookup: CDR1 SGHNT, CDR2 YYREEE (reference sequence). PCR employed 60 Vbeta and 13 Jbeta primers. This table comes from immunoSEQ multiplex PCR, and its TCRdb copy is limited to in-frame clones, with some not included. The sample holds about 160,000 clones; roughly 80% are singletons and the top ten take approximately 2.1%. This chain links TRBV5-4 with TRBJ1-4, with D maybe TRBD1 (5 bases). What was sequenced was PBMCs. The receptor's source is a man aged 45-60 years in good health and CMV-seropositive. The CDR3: CASSLNPTANEKLFF. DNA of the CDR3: TGTGCCAGCAGCCTGAACCCGACAGCTAATGAAAAACTGTTTTTT. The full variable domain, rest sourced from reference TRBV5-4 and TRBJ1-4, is ETGVTQSPTHLIKTRGQQVTLRCSSQSGHNTVSWYQQALGQGPQFIFQYYREEENGRGNFPPRFSGLQFPNYSSELNVNALELDDSALYLCASSLNPTANEKLFFGSGTQLSVL.